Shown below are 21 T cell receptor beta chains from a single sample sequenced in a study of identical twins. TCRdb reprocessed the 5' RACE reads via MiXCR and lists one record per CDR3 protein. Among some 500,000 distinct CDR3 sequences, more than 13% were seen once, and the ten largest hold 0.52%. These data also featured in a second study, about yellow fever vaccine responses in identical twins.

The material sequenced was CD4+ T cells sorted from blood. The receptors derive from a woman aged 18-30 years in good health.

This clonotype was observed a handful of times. This CDR3 is CASSRSDSNQPQHF. CDR3 coding DNA: TGTGCCAGCAGTAGGTCGGATAGCAATCAGCCCCAGCATTTT. The chain uses TRBV6-1 and TRBJ1-5, with D unclear. Germline V gene data show CDR1 as MNHNS and CDR2 as SASEGT. The CDR3 is 14 amino acids. Trimming cost V 5 bases and J 0 bases, with 8 bases left between them.

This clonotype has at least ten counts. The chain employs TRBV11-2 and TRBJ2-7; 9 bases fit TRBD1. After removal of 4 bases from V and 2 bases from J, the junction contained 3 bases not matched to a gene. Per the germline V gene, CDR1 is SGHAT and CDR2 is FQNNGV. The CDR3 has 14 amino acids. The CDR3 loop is CASSSGQGTYEQYF. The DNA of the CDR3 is TGTGCCAGCAGCTCCGGACAGGGGACCTACGAGCAGTACTTC.

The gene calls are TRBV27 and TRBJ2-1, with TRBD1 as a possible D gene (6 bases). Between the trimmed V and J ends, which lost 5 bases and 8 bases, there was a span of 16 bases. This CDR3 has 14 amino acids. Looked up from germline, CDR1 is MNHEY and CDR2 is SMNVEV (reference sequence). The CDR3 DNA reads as TGTGCCAGCAGTAGACAGACAGGCAGGGATGAGCAGTTCTTC. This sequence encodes CASSRQTGRDEQFF.

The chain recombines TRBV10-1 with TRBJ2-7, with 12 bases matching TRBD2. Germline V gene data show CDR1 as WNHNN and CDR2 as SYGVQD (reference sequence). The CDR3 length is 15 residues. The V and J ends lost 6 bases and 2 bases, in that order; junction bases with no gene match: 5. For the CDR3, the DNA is TGCGCCAGCAGAAAGGGACTAGCGGGCCCCTACGAGCAGTACTTC. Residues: CASRKGLAGPYEQYF.

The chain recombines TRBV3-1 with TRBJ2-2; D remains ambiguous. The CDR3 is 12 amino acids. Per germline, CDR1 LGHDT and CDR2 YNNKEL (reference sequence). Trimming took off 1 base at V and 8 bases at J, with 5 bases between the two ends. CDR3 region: CASSQVRGELFF. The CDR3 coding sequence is TGTGCCAGCAGCCAAGTGCGGGGGGAGCTGTTTTTT. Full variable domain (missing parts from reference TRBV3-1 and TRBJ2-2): DTAVSQTPKYLVTQMGNDKSIKCEQNLGHDTMYWYKQDSKKFLKIMFSYNNKELIINETVPNRFSPKSPDKAHLNLHINSLELGDSAVYFCASSQVRGELFFGEGSRLTVL.

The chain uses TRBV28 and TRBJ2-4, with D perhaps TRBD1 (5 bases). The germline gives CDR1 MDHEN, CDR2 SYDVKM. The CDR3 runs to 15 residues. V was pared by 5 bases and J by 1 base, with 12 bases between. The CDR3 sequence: CASSGRVSAKNIQYF. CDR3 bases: TGTGCCAGCAGTGGCAGGGTTTCGGCCAAAAACATTCAGTACTTC.

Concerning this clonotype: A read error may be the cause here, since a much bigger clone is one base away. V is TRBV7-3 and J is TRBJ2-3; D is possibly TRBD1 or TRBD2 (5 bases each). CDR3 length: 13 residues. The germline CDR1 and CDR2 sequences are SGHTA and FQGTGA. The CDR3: CASSPDFTGTQYF. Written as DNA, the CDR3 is TGTGCCAGCAGCCCGGACTTCACAGGTACGCAGTATTTT. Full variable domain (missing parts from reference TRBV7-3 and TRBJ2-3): GAGVSQTPSNKVTEKGKYVELRCDPISGHTALYWYRQSLGQGPEFLIYFQGTGAADDSGLPNDRFFAVRPEGSVSTLKIQRTERGDSAVYLCASSPDFTGTQYFGPGTRLTVL.

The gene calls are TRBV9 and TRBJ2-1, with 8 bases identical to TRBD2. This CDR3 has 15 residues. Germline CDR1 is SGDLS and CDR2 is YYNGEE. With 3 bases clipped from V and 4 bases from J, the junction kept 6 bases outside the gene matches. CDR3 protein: CASSATGTRYNEQFF. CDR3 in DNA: TGTGCCAGCAGCGCCACCGGGACTAGATACAATGAGCAGTTCTTC.

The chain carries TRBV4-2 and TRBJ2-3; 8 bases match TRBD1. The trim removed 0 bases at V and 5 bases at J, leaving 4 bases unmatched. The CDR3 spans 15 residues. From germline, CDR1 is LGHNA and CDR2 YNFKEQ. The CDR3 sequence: CASSQEWTGKDTQYF. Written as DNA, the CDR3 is TGTGCCAGCAGCCAAGAGTGGACAGGGAAAGATACGCAGTATTTT.

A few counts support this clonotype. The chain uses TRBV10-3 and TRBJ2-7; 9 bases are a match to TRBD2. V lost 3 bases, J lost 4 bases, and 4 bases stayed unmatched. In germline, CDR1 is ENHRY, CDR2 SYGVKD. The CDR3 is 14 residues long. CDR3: CAISDGLAGYEQYF. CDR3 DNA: TGTGCCATCAGTGACGGGCTAGCGGGATACGAGCAGTACTTC.

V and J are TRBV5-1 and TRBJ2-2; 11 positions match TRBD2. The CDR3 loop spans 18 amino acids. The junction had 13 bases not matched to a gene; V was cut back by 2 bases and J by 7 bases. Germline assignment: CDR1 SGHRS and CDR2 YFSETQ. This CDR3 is CASSLSNSGRALVGELFF. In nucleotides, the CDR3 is TGCGCCAGCAGCTTATCTAATAGCGGGAGGGCCCTCGTCGGGGAGCTGTTTTTT.

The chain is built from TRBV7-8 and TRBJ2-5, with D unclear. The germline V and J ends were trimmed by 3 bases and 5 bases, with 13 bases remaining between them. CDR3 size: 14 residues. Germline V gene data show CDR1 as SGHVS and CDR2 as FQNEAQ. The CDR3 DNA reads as TGTGCCAGCAGCTTCCCGGGTAGCTACGAGACCCAGTACTTC. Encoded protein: CASSFPGSYETQYF.

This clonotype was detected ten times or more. The CDR3 DNA sequence: TGTGCCAGCAGCCAAGTAGCGGGAGGGCAGAACAATGAGCAGTTCTTC. It translates to CASSQVAGGQNNEQFF. The chain carries TRBV4-2 and TRBJ2-1; 11 nucleotides agree with TRBD2. After removal of 1 base from V and 5 bases from J, the junction contained 4 bases not matched to a gene. The CDR3 runs 16 residues. Germline lookup yields CDR1 LGHNA and CDR2 YNFKEQ.

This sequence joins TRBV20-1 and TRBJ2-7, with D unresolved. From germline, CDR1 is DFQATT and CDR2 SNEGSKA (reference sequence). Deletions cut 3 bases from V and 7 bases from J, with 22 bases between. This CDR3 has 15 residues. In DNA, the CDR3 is TGCAGTGCTAGCCAAACTACTCCCACTTCTGAGGAGCAGTACTTC. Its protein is CSASQTTPTSEEQYF.

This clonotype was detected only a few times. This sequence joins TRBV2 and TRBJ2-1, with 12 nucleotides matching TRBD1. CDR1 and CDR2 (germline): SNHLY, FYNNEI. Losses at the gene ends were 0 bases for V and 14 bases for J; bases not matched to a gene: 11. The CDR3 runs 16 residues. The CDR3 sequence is CASSEALGGQGAREFF. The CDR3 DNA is TGTGCCAGCAGTGAAGCGCTGGGGGGACAGGGGGCTCGAGAGTTCTTC.

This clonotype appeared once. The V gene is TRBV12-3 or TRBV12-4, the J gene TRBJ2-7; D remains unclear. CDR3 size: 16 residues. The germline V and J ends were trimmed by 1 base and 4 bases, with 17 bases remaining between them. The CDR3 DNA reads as TGTGCCAGCAGTTTAGGCGACATGGGCTGGAATTACGAGCAGTACTTC. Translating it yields CASSLGDMGWNYEQYF.

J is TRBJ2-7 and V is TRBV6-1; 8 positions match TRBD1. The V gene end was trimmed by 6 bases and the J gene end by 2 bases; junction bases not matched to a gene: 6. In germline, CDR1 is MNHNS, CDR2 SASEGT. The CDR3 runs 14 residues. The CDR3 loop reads CASRGTGPTYEQYF. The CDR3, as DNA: TGTGCCAGCAGGGGGACAGGACCGACCTACGAGCAGTACTTC.

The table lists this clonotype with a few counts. The CDR3 spells CAAHAASTDTQYF. The CDR3, as DNA: TGTGCCGCCCATGCAGCTAGCACAGATACGCAGTATTTT. This chain uses TRBV28 with TRBJ2-3; D remains unclear. The V end lost 11 bases, the J end lost 0 bases, and 12 bases lay between the germline ends. The CDR3 covers 13 residues. The V gene's germline CDR1 is MDHEN and CDR2 SYDVKM.

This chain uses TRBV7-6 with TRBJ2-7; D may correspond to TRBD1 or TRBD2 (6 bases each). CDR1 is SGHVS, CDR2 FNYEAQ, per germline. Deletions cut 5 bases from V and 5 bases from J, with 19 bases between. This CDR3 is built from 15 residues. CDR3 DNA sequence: TGTGCCAGCAGCCCCTACGGGGGCGAGAGGAACGAGCAGTACTTC. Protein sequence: CASSPYGGERNEQYF.

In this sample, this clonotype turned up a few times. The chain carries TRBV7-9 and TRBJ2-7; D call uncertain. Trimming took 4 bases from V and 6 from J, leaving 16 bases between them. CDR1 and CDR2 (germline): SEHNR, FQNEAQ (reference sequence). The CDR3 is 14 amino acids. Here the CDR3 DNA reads TGTGCCAGCAGCTCCACCCGCGGTAGCCCCGAGCAGTACTTC. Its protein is CASSSTRGSPEQYF. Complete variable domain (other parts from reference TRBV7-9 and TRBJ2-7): DTGVSQNPRHKITKRGQNVTFRCDPISEHNRLYWYRQTLGQGPEFLTYFQNEAQLEKSRLLSDRFSAERPKGSFSTLEIQRTEQGDSAMYLCASSSTRGSPEQYFGPGTRLTVT.

The CDR3 DNA reads TGTGCCATCAGTGAGTCGTCCCAGGGGACAGATACGCAGTATTTT. This sequence encodes CAISESSQGTDTQYF. The V call is TRBV10-3, the J call TRBJ2-3; D might be TRBD1 (6 bases). Trimming stripped 0 bases from V and 3 bases from J, with 10 bases between. This CDR3 contains 15 residues. The germline V gene encodes CDR1 ENHRY and CDR2 SYGVKD.